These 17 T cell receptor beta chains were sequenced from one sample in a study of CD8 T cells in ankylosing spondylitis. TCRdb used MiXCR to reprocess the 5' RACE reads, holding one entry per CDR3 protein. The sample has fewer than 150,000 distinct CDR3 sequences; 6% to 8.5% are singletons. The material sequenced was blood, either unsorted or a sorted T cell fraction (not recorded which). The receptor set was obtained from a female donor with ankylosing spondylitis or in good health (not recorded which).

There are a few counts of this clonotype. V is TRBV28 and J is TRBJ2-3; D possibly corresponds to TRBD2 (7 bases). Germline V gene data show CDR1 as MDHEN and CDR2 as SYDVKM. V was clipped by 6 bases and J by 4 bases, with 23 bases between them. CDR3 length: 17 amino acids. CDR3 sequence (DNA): TGTGCCAGCAGCCCCCTCCTTATTAGGGGGAGGGCAGATACGCAGTATTTT. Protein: CASSPLLIRGRADTQYF.

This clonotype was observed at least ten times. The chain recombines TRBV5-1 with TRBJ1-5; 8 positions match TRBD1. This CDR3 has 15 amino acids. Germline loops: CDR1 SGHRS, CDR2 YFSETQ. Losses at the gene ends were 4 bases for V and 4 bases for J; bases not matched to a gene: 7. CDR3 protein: CASSETGAENQPQHF. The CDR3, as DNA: TGCGCCAGCAGCGAGACAGGGGCCGAGAATCAGCCCCAGCATTTT.

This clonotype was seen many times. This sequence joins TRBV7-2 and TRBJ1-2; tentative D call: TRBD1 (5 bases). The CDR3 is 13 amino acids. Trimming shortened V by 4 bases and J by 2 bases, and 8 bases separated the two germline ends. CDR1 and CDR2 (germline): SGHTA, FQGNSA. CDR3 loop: CASSSDTNYGYTF. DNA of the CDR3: TGTGCCAGCAGCTCGGACACGAACTATGGCTACACCTTC. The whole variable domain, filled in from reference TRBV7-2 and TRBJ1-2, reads GAGVSQSPSNKVTEKGKDVELRCDPISGHTALYWYRQSLGQGLEFLIYFQGNSAPDKSGLPSDRFSAERTGGSVSTLTIQRTQQEDSAVYLCASSSDTNYGYTFGSGTRLTVV.

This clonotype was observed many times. The CDR3, as DNA: TGTGCCAGCAGTCGGGACAGGAACACCGGGGAGCTGTTTTTT. This sequence encodes CASSRDRNTGELFF. The chain uses TRBV6-1 and TRBJ2-2, with 7 bases matching TRBD1. Germline CDR1 is MNHNS and CDR2 is SASEGT. V lost 5 bases, J lost 1 base, and 1 base stayed unmatched. The CDR3 runs 14 residues.

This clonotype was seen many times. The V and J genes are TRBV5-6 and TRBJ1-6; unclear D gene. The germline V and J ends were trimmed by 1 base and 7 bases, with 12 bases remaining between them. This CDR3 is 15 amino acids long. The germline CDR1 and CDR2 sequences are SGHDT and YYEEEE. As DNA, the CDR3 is TGTGCCAGCAGCTTGACCGGACGGAGAAATTCACCCCTCCACTTT. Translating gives CASSLTGRRNSPLHF.

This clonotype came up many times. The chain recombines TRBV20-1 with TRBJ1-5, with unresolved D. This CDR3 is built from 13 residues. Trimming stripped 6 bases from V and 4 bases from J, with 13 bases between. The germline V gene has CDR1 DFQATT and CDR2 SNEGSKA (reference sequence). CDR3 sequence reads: CSAEDGRNQPQHF. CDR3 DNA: TGCAGTGCGGAGGACGGGAGAAATCAGCCCCAGCATTTT.

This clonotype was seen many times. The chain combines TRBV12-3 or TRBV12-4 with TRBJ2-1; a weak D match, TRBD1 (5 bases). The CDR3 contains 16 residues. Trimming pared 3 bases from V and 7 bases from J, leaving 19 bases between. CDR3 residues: CASSFPRGRVSNEQFF. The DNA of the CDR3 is TGTGCCAGCAGTTTCCCCCGCGGCAGGGTGTCGAATGAGCAGTTCTTC.

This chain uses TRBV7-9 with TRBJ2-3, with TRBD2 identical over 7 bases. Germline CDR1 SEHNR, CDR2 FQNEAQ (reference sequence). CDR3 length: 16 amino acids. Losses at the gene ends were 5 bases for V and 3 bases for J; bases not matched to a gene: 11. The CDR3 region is CASSPLGASGTDTQYF. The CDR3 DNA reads TGTGCCAGCAGCCCGCTTGGGGCTAGCGGTACAGATACGCAGTATTTT.

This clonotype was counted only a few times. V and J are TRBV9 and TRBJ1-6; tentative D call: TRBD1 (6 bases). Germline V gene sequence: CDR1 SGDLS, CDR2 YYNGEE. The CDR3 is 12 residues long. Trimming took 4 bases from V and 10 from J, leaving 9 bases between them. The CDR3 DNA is TGTGCCAGCAGCCCGGGGGCATCACCCCTCCACTTT. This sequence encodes CASSPGASPLHF.

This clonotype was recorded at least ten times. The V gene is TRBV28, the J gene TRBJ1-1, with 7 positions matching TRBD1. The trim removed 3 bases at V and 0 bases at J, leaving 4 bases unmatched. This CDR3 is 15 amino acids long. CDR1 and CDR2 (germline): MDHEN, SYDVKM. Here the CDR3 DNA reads TGTGCCAGCAGTTTCGTCGGGACAGTGAACACTGAAGCTTTCTTT. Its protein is CASSFVGTVNTEAFF.

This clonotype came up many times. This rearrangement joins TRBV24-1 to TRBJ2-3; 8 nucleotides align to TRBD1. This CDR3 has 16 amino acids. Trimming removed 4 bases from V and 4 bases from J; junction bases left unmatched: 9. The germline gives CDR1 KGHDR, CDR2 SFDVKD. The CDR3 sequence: CATSDSTGGPADTQYF. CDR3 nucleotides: TGTGCCACCAGTGACTCAACAGGGGGTCCAGCAGATACGCAGTATTTT.

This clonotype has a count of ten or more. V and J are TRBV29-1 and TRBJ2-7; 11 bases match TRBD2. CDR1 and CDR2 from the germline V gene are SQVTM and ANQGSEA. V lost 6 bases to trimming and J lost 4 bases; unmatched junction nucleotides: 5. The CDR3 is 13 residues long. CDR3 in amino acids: CSVRLAGRYEQYF. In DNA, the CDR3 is TGCAGCGTGCGACTAGCGGGGCGGTACGAGCAGTACTTC.

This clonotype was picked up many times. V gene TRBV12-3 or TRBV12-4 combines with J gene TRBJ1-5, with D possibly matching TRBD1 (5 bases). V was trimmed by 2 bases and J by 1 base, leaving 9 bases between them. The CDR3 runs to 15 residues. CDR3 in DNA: TGTGCCAGCAGTTTACAGGGTAGGAGCAATCAGCCCCAGCATTTT. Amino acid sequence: CASSLQGRSNQPQHF.

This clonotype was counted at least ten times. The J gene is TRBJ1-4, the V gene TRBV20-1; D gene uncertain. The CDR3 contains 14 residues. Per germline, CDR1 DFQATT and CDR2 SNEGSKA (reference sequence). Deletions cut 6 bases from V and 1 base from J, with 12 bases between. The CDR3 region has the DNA TGCAGTGCCCCGGACCGGGGAACTAATGAAAAACTGTTTTTT. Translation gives CSAPDRGTNEKLFF.

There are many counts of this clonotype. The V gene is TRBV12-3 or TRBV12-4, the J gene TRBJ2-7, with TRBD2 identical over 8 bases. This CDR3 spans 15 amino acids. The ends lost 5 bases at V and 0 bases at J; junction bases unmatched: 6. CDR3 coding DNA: TGTGCCAGCAGTCCTAGCGGGTGGAGCTCCTACGAGCAGTACTTC. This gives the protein CASSPSGWSSYEQYF.

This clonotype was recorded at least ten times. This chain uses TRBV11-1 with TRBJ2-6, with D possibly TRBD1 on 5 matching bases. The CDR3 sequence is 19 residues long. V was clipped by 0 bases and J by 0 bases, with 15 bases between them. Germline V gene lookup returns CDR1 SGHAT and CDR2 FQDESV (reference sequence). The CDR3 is CASSLARDRDYSGANVLTF. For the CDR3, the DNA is TGTGCCAGCAGCTTAGCGCGTGACAGAGATTACTCTGGGGCCAACGTCCTGACTTTC.

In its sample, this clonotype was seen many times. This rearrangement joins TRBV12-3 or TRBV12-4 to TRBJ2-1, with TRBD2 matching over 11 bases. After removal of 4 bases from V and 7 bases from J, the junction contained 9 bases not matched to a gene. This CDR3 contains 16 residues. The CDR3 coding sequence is TGTGCCAGCAGTTGGACTAGCGGGTGGGTGGGGAATGAGCAGTTCTTC. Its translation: CASSWTSGWVGNEQFF.